Sequencing of this TCR beta chain was carried out in a study of blood T cell repertoires in COVID-19. Looking at the study overall: T cells, B-cell-depleted T cells, or PBMCs supplied cDNA or gDNA.

In the source study's methods: Amplification from reference gene primers served as the basis for estimated nucleated cell counts. TCRdb's table, derived via immunoSEQ multiplex PCR, lists solely in-frame clones and lacks some. V and J calls and clone size are as listed in that table; D and trimming were resolved from the DNA. The sample has hundreds of thousands of clones, about 85% seen once. The receptor was isolated from a middle-aged man who had recovered from COVID-19. Sequencing was done on a sample of PBMCs or T cells enriched from blood (not recorded which).

The CDR3 DNA sequence: TGTGCCAGCTCACCACTACCAGACTATAATTCACCCCTCCACTTT. Protein sequence: CASSPLPDYNSPLHF. This chain uses TRBV18 with TRBJ1-6, with D unresolved. Germline CDR1 is KGHSH and CDR2 is LQKENI. V gave up 1 base and J gave up 3 bases, with 7 bases separating them. The CDR3 is 15 amino acids.